What follows are 5 T cell receptor beta chains derived from one specimen sequenced in a study of monozygotic twins with cystic fibrosis. Assay: immunoSEQ multiplex PCR; the TCRdb copy retains only in-frame clones and omits some. The table has about 30,000 clones, around four fifths seen once. The material sequenced was blood. These receptors came from a girl aged 2 to 9 with cystic fibrosis.

The chain employs TRBV5-1 and TRBJ1-2, with D possibly being TRBD1 (5 bases). CDR3 length: 15 residues. The V end was cut by 0 bases, the J end by 4 bases, with 13 bases between. The V gene's germline CDR1 is SGHRS and CDR2 YFSETQ. The CDR3 reads CASSLAVGQGYGYTF. CDR3 DNA sequence: TGCGCCAGCAGCTTGGCCGTGGGGCAAGGCTATGGCTACACCTTC.

This rearrangement joins TRBV27 to TRBJ2-7; no clear D. Germline CDR1 is MNHEY and CDR2 is SMNVEV (reference sequence). V was trimmed by 5 bases and J by 3 bases, leaving 17 bases between them. The CDR3 length is 15 residues. Here the CDR3 DNA reads TGTGCCAGCAGTCCCTCCGCAGTACGCTACTACGAGCAGTACTTC. Translated: CASSPSAVRYYEQYF.

This chain uses TRBV5-1 with TRBJ2-3; 9 nucleotides line up with TRBD1. This CDR3 contains 15 residues. V shed 5 bases, J shed 3 bases, and the junction held 7 bases outside the gene matches. Per germline, CDR1 SGHRS and CDR2 YFSETQ. CDR3 sequence: CASSLVGQGTDTQYF. CDR3 sequence (DNA): TGCGCCAGCAGTCTGGTCGGACAGGGGACAGATACGCAGTATTTT.

This chain uses TRBV4-1 with TRBJ1-2; D is undetermined. Germline V gene lookup returns CDR1 MGHRA and CDR2 YSYEKL. V lost 6 bases and J lost 2, with 10 bases in between. There are 13 residues in the CDR3. The CDR3: CASSPGSNYGYTF. The DNA for the CDR3 is TGCGCCAGCAGTCCGGGGAGCAACTATGGCTACACCTTC.

The chain has TRBV7-9 and TRBJ2-1; no clear D. The V gene's germline CDR1 is SEHNR and CDR2 FQNEAQ (reference sequence). V was shortened by 4 bases and J by 9 bases, with 7 bases between the two germline ends. This CDR3 spans 11 amino acids. The CDR3 region is CASSSNPEQFF. The CDR3, as DNA: TGTGCCAGCAGCTCAAACCCTGAGCAGTTCTTC.